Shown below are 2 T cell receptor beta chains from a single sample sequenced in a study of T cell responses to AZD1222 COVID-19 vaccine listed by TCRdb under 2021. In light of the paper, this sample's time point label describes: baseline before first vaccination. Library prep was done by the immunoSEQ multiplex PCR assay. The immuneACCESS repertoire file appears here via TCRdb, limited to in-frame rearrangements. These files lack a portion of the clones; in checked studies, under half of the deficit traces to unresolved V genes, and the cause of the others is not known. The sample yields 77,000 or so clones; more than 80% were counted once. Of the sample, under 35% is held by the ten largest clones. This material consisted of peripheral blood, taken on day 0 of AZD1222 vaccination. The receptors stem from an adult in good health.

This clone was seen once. The CDR3 coding sequence is TGTGCCAGCAGTCACAGGGTAAAGGAGACCCAGTACTTC. Protein sequence: CASSHRVKETQYF. The chain combines TRBV27 with TRBJ2-5; a weak D match, TRBD1 (6 bases). There are 13 residues in the CDR3. V was clipped by 5 bases and J by 5 bases, with 12 bases between them. Germline V CDR1 and CDR2: MNHEY, SMNVEV (reference sequence).

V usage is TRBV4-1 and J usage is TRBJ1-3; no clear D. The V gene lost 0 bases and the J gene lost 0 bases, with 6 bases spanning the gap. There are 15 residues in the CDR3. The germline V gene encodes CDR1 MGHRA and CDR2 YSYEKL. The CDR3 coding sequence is TGCGCCAGCAGCCAAGAAACCCCCTCTGGAAACACCATATATTTT. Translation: CASSQETPSGNTIYF.